What follows are 22 T cell receptor beta chains derived from one specimen sequenced in a study of early T cells in non-severe SARS-CoV-2 infection. TCRdb called the 5' RACE reads again in MiXCR, with one record for every CDR3 protein. The sample consists of some 110,000 distinct CDR3 sequences, 15% of them appearing once. Sequenced: whole blood. These receptors were taken from an adult who was a healthcare worker with PCR-confirmed SARS-CoV-2 infection or an uninfected control (not recorded which).

Worth noting for this clonotype: A read error may be the cause here, since a much bigger clone is one base away. This rearrangement joins TRBV6-6 to TRBJ2-6; TRBD1 aligns across 9 bases. Germline V gives CDR1 MNHNY, CDR2 SVGAGI (reference sequence). The CDR3 sequence is 18 residues long. The CDR3 DNA follows: TGTGCCAGCAGATCTGGACAGGGGCGACGCTCTAGGGCCAACGTCCTGACTTTC. It is translated as CASRSGQGRRSRANVLTF.

This clonotype was detected ten times or more. The V and J genes are TRBV29-1 and TRBJ2-2; D possibly corresponds to TRBD2 (5 bases). Germline values: CDR1 SQVTM, CDR2 ANQGSEA. V lost 4 bases and J 4 bases, leaving 19 bases between the germline ends. This CDR3 has 16 amino acids. CDR3 bases: TGCAGCGTTGGGGATGGTGGGGTTGGAGGCACCGGGGAGCTGTTTTTT. It yields the protein CSVGDGGVGGTGELFF.

The genes are TRBV5-4 and TRBJ1-6, with D perhaps matching TRBD1 (5 bases). V dropped 0 bases and J dropped 10 bases, with 11 bases sitting between them. CDR1 and CDR2 from the germline V gene are SGHNT and YYREEE (reference sequence). The CDR3 spans 14 residues. The CDR3 bases are TGTGCCAGCAGCTTGGAGGTGGGGGACTCACCCCTCCACTTT. The encoded protein is CASSLEVGDSPLHF.

This clonotype was seen ten or more times. The J gene is TRBJ2-7, the V gene TRBV20-1; 8 bases are a match to TRBD2. The junction had 14 bases not matched to a gene; V was cut back by 0 bases and J by 1 base. Germline CDR1 is DFQATT and CDR2 is SNEGSKA (reference sequence). This CDR3 spans 18 amino acids. The CDR3 protein is CSARDRPGGNPWSYEQYF. The CDR3 region has the DNA TGCAGTGCTAGAGATCGGCCGGGGGGGAACCCCTGGTCCTACGAGCAGTACTTC.

The chain has TRBV9 and TRBJ2-2; D unclear. Germline-derived CDR1 and CDR2 are SGDLS and YYNGEE. Trimming cost V 1 base and J 6 bases, with 7 bases left between them. The CDR3 loop spans 13 amino acids. The CDR3 loop reads CASSVRDSGELFF. The DNA of the CDR3 is TGTGCCAGCAGCGTAAGGGATTCCGGGGAGCTGTTTTTT.

This clonotype was observed a handful of times. The genes are TRBV10-3 and TRBJ1-5; D not resolved. The CDR3 totals 10 residues. Germline loops: CDR1 ENHRY, CDR2 SYGVKD. Trimming left V 7 bases short and J 5 bases short, with 3 bases between. CDR3 in DNA: TGTGCCATCACGGATCAGCCCCAGCATTTT. Protein product: CAITDQPQHF.

This clonotype was observed a few times. V is TRBV15 and J is TRBJ2-4; D may be TRBD1 (5 bases). V was cut by 0 bases and J by 9 bases, with 6 bases left in between. This CDR3 is 12 amino acids long. The germline V gene has CDR1 LNHNV and CDR2 YYDKDF (reference sequence). The CDR3 is CATSRDQGIQYF. In DNA, the CDR3 is TGTGCCACCAGCAGAGATCAGGGCATTCAGTACTTC.

This rearrangement joins TRBV7-9 to TRBJ2-2; no definite D call. The CDR3 runs 15 residues. Germline CDR1 and CDR2: SEHNR and FQNEAQ (reference sequence). V was shortened by 1 base and J by 3 bases, with 9 bases between the two germline ends. Here the CDR3 reads CASSLVGSDTGELFF. CDR3 nucleotides: TGTGCCAGCAGCTTAGTCGGTTCGGACACCGGGGAGCTGTTTTTT.

The chain carries TRBV4-1 and TRBJ1-2, with unresolved D. V was shortened by 3 bases and J by 3 bases, with 14 bases between the two germline ends. From germline, CDR1 is MGHRA and CDR2 YSYEKL. The CDR3 runs 15 residues. This chain's CDR3 is CASSQDSLGDYGYTF. The CDR3 DNA reads as TGCGCCAGCAGCCAGGACTCCCTCGGGGACTATGGCTACACCTTC.

This clonotype was seen only a few times. The rearrangement joins TRBV5-1 to TRBJ2-7; D unclear. The V and J ends lost 0 bases and 3 bases respectively, with 10 bases between them. The germline CDR1 and CDR2 sequences are SGHRS and YFSETQ. This CDR3 has 14 residues. CDR3 protein: CASSLGATFYEQYF. The CDR3 nucleotides are TGCGCCAGCAGCTTGGGAGCAACTTTCTACGAGCAGTACTTC.

This clonotype was seen only a few times. The chain joins TRBV10-3 to TRBJ2-2; 11 bases fit TRBD2. The CDR3 is made up of 17 amino acids. CDR1 ENHRY and CDR2 SYGVKD come from the germline V gene. Germline trimming cut 0 bases from V and 4 bases from J; bases unmatched to any gene: 4. The CDR3 nucleotides are TGTGCCATCAGTGAGTCGAAAGGACTAGCGGGCACCGGGGAGCTGTTTTTT. Its protein is CAISESKGLAGTGELFF.

The V gene is TRBV29-1, the J gene TRBJ1-2, with a possible D match to TRBD1 (5 bases). Between the trimmed V and J ends, which lost 6 bases and 4 bases, there was a span of 12 bases. CDR3 size: 12 residues. Germline V gene sequence: CDR1 SQVTM, CDR2 ANQGSEA. Here the CDR3 reads CSVGEGLYGYTF. For the CDR3, the DNA is TGCAGCGTGGGGGAGGGTCTCTATGGCTACACCTTC.

This clonotype was seen a handful of times. CDR3 residues: CASSPQGYLYEQYF. CDR3 nucleotides: TGTGCCAGCAGTCCACAGGGCTACCTCTACGAGCAGTACTTC. This rearrangement joins TRBV12-3 or TRBV12-4 to TRBJ2-7, with D perhaps TRBD1 (6 bases). The CDR3 has 14 amino acids. The V and J ends lost 5 bases and 3 bases respectively, with 14 bases between them.

This clonotype was seen a few times. J is TRBJ2-6 and V is TRBV7-9, with unresolved D. CDR1 and CDR2 from the germline V gene are SEHNR and FQNEAQ (reference sequence). V was clipped by 4 bases and J by 0 bases, with 10 bases between them. CDR3 length: 16 amino acids. CDR3 sequence reads: CASSSTSSSGANVLTF. For the CDR3, the DNA is TGTGCCAGCAGCTCTACCAGCAGCTCTGGGGCCAACGTCCTGACTTTC.

This chain links TRBV3-1 with TRBJ1-6; D possibly corresponds to TRBD1 (5 bases). The CDR3 loop spans 13 amino acids. Germline assignment: CDR1 LGHDT and CDR2 YNNKEL (reference sequence). Trimming left V 0 bases short and J 11 bases short, with 8 bases between. The CDR3, as DNA: TGTGCCAGCAGCCAAGATTCGGGGGCACCCCTCCACTTT. This codes for CASSQDSGAPLHF.

This clonotype was found a few times. The chain has TRBV11-2 and TRBJ2-7; D tentatively reads TRBD1 or TRBD2 (5 bases each). V gave up 5 bases and J gave up 4 bases, with 18 bases separating them. In germline, CDR1 is SGHAT, CDR2 FQNNGV. The CDR3 runs to 15 residues. Written as DNA, the CDR3 is TGTGCCAGCAGCGAGGGACCGGGCCTAATTTACGAGCAGTACTTC. This codes for CASSEGPGLIYEQYF.

This rearrangement joins TRBV12-3 or TRBV12-4 to TRBJ2-3; D is uncertain. The CDR3 runs to 13 residues. Trimming shortened V by 8 bases and J by 0 bases, and 9 bases separated the two germline ends. The CDR3 protein is CASLLSSTDTQYF. DNA for the CDR3: TGTGCCAGCCTACTGTCTAGCACAGATACGCAGTATTTT.

This clonotype was found a few times. V usage is TRBV11-2 and J usage is TRBJ2-7; 9 nucleotides align to TRBD2. This CDR3 has 14 amino acids. The V and J ends lost 1 base and 2 bases, in that order; junction bases with no gene match: 0. Germline V CDR1 and CDR2: SGHAT, FQNNGV. Here the CDR3 reads CASSLGLAAYEQYF. CDR3 coding DNA: TGTGCCAGCAGCTTAGGACTAGCGGCCTACGAGCAGTACTTC.

This clonotype was seen only a few times. This chain connects TRBV20-1 to TRBJ1-2, with D unclear. V was cut by 5 bases and J by 0 bases, with 10 bases left in between. CDR3 length: 13 amino acids. The germline V gene has CDR1 DFQATT and CDR2 SNEGSKA (reference sequence). CDR3 amino acids: CSASSGANYGYTF. CDR3 in DNA: TGCAGTGCTTCTTCAGGTGCTAACTATGGCTACACCTTC.

CDR3 DNA: TGTGCCAGCGGACTAGCGGGGGGCCCTAATGAGCAGTTCTTC. Translated: CASGLAGGPNEQFF. J is TRBJ2-1 and V is TRBV27, with 14 bases matching TRBD2. The CDR3 has 14 amino acids. V trimming: 8 bases; J trimming: 7 bases; junction bases outside the gene matches: 4. The germline CDR1 and CDR2 sequences are MNHEY and SMNVEV (reference sequence).

This clonotype was observed at least ten times. This chain links TRBV12-3 or TRBV12-4 with TRBJ1-1; TRBD1 agrees at 8 bases. This CDR3 is 14 amino acids long. The V and J ends lost 3 bases and 4 bases, in that order; junction bases with no gene match: 4. The CDR3 sequence is CASSFRGRGTEAFF. The CDR3 DNA follows: TGTGCCAGCAGTTTCAGGGGGCGAGGCACTGAAGCTTTCTTT.

J is TRBJ2-1 and V is TRBV7-9, with a tentative D call TRBD2 (6 bases). The germline gives CDR1 SEHNR, CDR2 FQNEAQ (reference sequence). The CDR3 is made up of 17 amino acids. Trimming removed 0 bases from V and 2 bases from J, with 14 bases in between. The CDR3 region has the DNA TGTGCCAGCAGCTTAGCCCTGCGGGGTGCCCCCTACAATGAGCAGTTCTTC. Translating gives CASSLALRGAPYNEQFF.